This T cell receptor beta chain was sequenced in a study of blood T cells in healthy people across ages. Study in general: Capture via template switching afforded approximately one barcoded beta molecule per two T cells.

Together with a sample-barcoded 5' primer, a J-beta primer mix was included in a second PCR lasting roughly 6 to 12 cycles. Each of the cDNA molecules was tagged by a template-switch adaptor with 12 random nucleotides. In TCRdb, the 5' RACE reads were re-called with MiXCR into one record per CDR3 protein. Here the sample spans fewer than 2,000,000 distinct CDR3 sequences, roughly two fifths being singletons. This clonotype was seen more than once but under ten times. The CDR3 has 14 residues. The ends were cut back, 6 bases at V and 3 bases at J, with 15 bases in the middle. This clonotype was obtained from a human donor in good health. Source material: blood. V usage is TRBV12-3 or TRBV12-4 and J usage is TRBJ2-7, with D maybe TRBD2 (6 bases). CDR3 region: CASSPAGRFYEQYF. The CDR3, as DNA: TGTGCCAGCAGCCCCGCGGGACGGTTCTACGAGCAGTACTTC.